This T cell receptor beta chain was profiled in a study of cytomegalovirus exposure and HLA in healthy donors. V dropped 6 bases and J dropped 5; count of bases not matched to a gene: 12. Germline V gene data show CDR1 as MNHNS and CDR2 as SASEGT. The CDR3 sequence is 16 residues long. This table comes from immunoSEQ multiplex PCR, and its TCRdb copy is limited to in-frame clones, with some not included. The data contain some 150,000 clones, about nine tenths of them singletons. The chain joins TRBV6-1 to TRBJ1-4, with TRBD1 matching 7 bases. Sequencing input: PBMCs. This receptor was obtained from a young man in good health and CMV-seropositive. CDR3 nucleotides: TGTGCCAGCAGGGAACGGAGGGGGCGATTGAATGAAAAACTGTTTTTT. Translation gives CASRERRGRLNEKLFF.